The entry below gives a single TCR beta chain sequence along with its context. Starting from roughly 0.55 ug of total RNA, TCR libraries were made with linear amplification. From the reads, TCRdb called clonotypes with MiXCR, one entry per CDR3 protein. The sample consists of 150,000 to 200,000 distinct CDR3 sequences, over 60% of them appearing once. These data come from a study of healthy donors' naive CD4 and CD8 T cells. The CDR3 is made up of 18 amino acids. Germline CDR1 reads GTSNPN; CDR2 reads SVGIG (reference sequence). V lost 5 bases and J lost 0; bases outside the gene matches: 16. The chain joins TRBV30 to TRBJ2-3; 8 nucleotides agree with TRBD1. This sequence originates from a pool of human donors in good health; the sample pools cells from several healthy donors. The specimen was naive CD4+ and CD8+ T cells sorted from blood, pooled from several donors. Written as DNA, the CDR3 is TGTGCCTGGGGGGTCTGGGACAGGCTGGCCCTAAGCACAGATACGCAGTATTTT. Translated, it gives CAWGVWDRLALSTDTQYF.